The clone carrying this TCR beta chain has just a few counts. Antigen specificity is unknown. Germline V CDR1 and CDR2: GTSNPN, SVGIG (reference sequence). The CDR3 is 14 amino acids. Between the trimmed V and J ends, which lost 6 bases and 1 base, there was a span of 12 bases. The sample originates from a study of radiotherapy plus CTLA-4 blockade in lung cancer. Overall study results and limits: The study found tumor-derived TCR clones expanded in blood after radiotherapy plus ipilimumab.

Assay used: immunoSEQ multiplex PCR; TCRdb lists only in-frame clones, some missing. The sample lists about 110,000 clones; over 65% were seen once. This receptor was identified in a human donor with non-small cell lung cancer that progressed on radiotherapy plus ipilimumab. Some clones in this sample may be carry-over from other donors' samples. The rearrangement uses TRBV30 and TRBJ1-4, with D possibly TRBD1 on 5 matching bases. The sequences come from peripheral blood, collected from a patient treated with radiotherapy plus ipilimumab. The CDR3 sequence: CACLGGGTNEKLFF. CDR3 DNA sequence: TGTGCCTGTTTGGGGGGGGGAACTAATGAAAAACTGTTTTTT.